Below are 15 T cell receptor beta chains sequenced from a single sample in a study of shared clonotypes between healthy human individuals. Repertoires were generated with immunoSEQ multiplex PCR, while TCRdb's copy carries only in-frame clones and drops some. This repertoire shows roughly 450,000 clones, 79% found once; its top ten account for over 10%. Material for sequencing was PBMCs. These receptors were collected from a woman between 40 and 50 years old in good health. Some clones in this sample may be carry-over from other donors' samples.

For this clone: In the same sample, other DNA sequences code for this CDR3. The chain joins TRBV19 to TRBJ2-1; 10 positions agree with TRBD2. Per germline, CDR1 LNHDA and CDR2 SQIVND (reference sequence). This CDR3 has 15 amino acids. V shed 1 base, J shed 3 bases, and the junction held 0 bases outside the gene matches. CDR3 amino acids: CASSIGTSGYNEQFF. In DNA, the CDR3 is TGTGCCAGTAGTATAGGGACTAGCGGCTACAATGAGCAGTTCTTC.

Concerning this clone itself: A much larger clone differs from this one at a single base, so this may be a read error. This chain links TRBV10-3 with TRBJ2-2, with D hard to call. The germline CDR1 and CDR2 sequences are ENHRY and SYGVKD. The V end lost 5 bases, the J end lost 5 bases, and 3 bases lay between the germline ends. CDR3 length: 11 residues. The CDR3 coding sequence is TGTGCCATCAGTCAAACCGGGGAGCTGTTTTTT. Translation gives CAISQTGELFF.

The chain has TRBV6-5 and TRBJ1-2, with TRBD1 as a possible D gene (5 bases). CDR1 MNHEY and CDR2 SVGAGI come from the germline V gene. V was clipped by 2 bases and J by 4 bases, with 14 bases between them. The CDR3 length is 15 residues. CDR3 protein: CASSYGTSSGYGYTF. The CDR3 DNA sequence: TGTGCCAGCAGTTACGGGACGTCTTCGGGCTATGGCTACACCTTC.

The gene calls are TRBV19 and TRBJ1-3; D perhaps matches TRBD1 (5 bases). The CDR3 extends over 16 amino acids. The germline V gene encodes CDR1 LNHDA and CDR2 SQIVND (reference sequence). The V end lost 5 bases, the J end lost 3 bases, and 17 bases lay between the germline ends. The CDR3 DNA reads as TGTGCCAGTAGTCTCCAGGGACGGTTCTATGGAAACACCATATATTTT. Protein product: CASSLQGRFYGNTIYF.

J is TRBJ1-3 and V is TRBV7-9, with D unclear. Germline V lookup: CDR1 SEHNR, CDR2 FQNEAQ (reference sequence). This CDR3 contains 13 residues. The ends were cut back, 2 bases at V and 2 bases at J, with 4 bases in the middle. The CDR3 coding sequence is TGTGCCAGCAGCTTACATGCTGGAAACACCATATATTTT. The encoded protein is CASSLHAGNTIYF.

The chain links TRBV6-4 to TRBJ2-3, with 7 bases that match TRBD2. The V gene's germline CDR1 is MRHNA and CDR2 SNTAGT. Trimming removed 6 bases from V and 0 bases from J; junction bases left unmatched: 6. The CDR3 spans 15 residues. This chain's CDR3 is CASSTVAGSTDTQYF. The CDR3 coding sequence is TGTGCCAGCAGCACCGTAGCGGGTAGCACAGATACGCAGTATTTT.

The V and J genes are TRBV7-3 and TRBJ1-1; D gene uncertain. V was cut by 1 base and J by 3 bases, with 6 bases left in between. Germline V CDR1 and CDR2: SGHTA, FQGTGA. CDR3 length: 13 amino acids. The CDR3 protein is CASSLNWYTEAFF. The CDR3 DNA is TGTGCCAGCAGCTTAAATTGGTACACTGAAGCTTTCTTT. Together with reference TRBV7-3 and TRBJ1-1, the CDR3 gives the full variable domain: GAGVSQTPSNKVTEKGKYVELRCDPISGHTALYWYRQSLGQGPEFLIYFQGTGAADDSGLPNDRFFAVRPEGSVSTLKIQRTERGDSAVYLCASSLNWYTEAFFGQGTRLTVV.

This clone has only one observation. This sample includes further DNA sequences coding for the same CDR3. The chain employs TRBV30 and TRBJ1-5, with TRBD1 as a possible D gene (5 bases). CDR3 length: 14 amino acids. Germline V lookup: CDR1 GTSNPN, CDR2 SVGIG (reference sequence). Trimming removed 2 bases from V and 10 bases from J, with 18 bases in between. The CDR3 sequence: CAWSTGTPSAPQHF. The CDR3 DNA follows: TGTGCCTGGAGTACGGGGACTCCCTCTGCACCCCAGCATTTT.

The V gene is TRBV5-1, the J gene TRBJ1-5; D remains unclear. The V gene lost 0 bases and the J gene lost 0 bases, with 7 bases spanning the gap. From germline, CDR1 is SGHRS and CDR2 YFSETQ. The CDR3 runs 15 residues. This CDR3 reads CASSLAGNSNQPQHF. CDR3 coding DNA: TGCGCCAGCAGCTTGGCCGGGAATAGCAATCAGCCCCAGCATTTT.

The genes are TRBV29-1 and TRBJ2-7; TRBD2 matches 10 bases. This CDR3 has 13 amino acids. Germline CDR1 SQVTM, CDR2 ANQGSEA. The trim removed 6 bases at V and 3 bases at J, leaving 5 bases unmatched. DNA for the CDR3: TGCAGCGTGTTAGCGGGAGGCCGCTACGAGCAGTACTTC. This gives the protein CSVLAGGRYEQYF.

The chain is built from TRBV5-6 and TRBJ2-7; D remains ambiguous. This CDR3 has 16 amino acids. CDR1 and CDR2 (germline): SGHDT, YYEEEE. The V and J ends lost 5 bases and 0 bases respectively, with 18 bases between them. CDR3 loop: CASSLDLRSGSYEQYF. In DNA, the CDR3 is TGTGCCAGCAGTCTGGACCTACGTTCTGGCTCCTACGAGCAGTACTTC.

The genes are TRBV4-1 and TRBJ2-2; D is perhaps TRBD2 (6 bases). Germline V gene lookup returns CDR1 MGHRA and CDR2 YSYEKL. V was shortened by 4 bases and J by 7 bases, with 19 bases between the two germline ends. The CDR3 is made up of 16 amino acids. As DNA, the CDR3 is TGCGCCAGCAGCCCCCAACCCGGGACTCTGGGCGGGGAGCTGTTTTTT. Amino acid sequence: CASSPQPGTLGGELFF.

The CDR3 sequence is CASSLEGQTQPQHF. The CDR3 nucleotides read TGCGCCAGCAGCTTGGAAGGACAGACTCAGCCCCAGCATTTT. The rearrangement uses TRBV5-1 and TRBJ1-5; a weak D match, TRBD1 (6 bases). Germline values: CDR1 SGHRS, CDR2 YFSETQ. V lost 0 bases and J lost 6, with 10 bases in between. The CDR3 has 14 residues. Full variable domain (outside the CDR3, taken from reference TRBV5-1 and TRBJ1-5): KAGVTQTPRYLIKTRGQQVTLSCSPISGHRSVSWYQQTPGQGLQFLFEYFSETQRNKGNFPGRFSGRQFSNSRSEMNVSTLELGDSALYLCASSLEGQTQPQHFGDGTRLSIL.

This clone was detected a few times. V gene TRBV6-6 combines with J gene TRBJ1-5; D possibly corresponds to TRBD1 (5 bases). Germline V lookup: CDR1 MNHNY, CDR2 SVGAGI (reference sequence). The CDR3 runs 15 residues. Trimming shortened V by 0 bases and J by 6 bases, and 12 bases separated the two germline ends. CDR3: CASSYSAGVGQPQHF. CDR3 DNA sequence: TGTGCCAGCAGTTACTCGGCGGGGGTCGGTCAGCCCCAGCATTTT.

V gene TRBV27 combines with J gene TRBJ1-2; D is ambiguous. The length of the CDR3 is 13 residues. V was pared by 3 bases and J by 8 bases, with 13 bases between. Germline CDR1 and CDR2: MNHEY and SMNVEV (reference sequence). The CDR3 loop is CASSFTAESGYTF. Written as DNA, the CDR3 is TGTGCCAGCAGTTTTACGGCGGAGTCAGGCTACACCTTC.